The T cell receptor beta chain described here comes from a study of T cells after yellow fever vaccination. General study points: The bulk population could contribute abundant contaminating clonotypes to FACS-sorted repertoires. Most clones from primary vaccination resurfaced after the booster (nearly 97% CD4, 88% CD8).

The V gene lost 2 bases and the J gene lost 7 bases, with 14 bases spanning the gap. Germline V gene lookup returns CDR1 SEHNR and CDR2 FQNEAQ (reference sequence). The CDR3 extends over 15 amino acids. UMIs and a universal primer site were added when TCR cDNA was made by 5'RACE template switching. Via MiXCR, TCRdb re-called the 5' RACE reads, giving one row per CDR3 protein. The top ten hold around 15% of the sample, which has 500,000 to 650,000 distinct CDR3 sequences, roughly 17% seen once. Note on this clonotype: Its target is not known.

The sequencing used PBMCs, collected 4 to 6 days after the first yellow fever vaccination. This rearrangement joins TRBV7-9 to TRBJ2-2; D uncertain. The clonotype originates from a man between 18 and 35 years old who received the YFV17D yellow fever vaccine. The CDR3, as DNA: TGTGCCAGCAGCTTACCAATCCAGGACGGCGGGGAGCTGTTTTTT. Protein product: CASSLPIQDGGELFF.